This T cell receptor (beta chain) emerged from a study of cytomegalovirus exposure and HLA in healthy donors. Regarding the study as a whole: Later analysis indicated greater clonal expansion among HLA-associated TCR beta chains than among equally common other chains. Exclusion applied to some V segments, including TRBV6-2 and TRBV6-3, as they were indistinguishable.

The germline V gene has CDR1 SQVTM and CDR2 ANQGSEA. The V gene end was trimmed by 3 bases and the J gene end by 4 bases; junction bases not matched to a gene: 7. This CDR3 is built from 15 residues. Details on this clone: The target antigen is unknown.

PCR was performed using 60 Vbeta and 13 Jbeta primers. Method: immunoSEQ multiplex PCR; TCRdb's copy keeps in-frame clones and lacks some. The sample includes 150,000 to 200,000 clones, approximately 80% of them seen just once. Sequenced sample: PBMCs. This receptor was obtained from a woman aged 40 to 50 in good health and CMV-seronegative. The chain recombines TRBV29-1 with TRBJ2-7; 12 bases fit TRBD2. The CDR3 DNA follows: TGCAGCGTTGAGGGGCTAGCGGGAGGGAGATACGAGCAGTACTTC. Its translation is CSVEGLAGGRYEQYF.